These T cell receptor beta chains were read from a single sample in a study of shared clonotypes between healthy human individuals. TCRdb's copy holds only in-frame clones and misses some; the assay was immunoSEQ multiplex PCR. The table shows 490,000 or so clones, with about 79% occurring only once. The sequencing input was PBMCs. The receptors here all came from a woman aged 40 to 50 in good health. Some clones in this sample may be carry-over from other donors' samples. CDR3s leave out the opening cysteine and the closing phenylalanine or tryptophan.

13	TRBJ1-5	TRBV28	ASTHQARGNQPQH
13	TRBJ1-2	TRBV6-5	ASSNTGSLNYGYT
11	TRBJ2-7	TRBV19	ASTPSGSYEQY
13	TRBJ1-3	TRBV28	ASSATVFSGNTIY
12	TRBJ1-2	TRBV5-1	ASSLTGTDYGYT
11	TRBJ2-4	TRBV27	ASSLIPQNIQY
15	TRBJ1-4	TRBV30	AWSPGTFNWGDEKLF
13	TRBJ2-1	TRBV6-1	ASSEEASRYDEQF
14	TRBJ2-5	TRBV10-3	AISESSGGDQETQY
13	TRBJ2-1	TRBV5-1	ASSLEGGSYNEQF
12	TRBJ2-1	TRBV5-1	ASSGAREYNEQF
11	TRBJ1-2	TRBV6-1	ASSEIGSYGYT
12	TRBJ2-5	TRBV11-2	ASSLGLAQETQY
12	TRBJ1-1	TRBV27	ASSLGRGNTEAF
9	TRBJ1-1	TRBV20-1	STSRGTEAF
14	TRBJ2-2	TRBV5-1	ASSLRLAENTGELF
14	TRBJ2-2	TRBV5-4	ASSPSSSVSTGELF
14	TRBJ1-5	TRBV18	ASSPQEVRSNQPQH
13	TRBJ1-2	TRBV6-1	ASSGVPEANYGYT
13	TRBJ2-7	TRBV29-1	SATGWDSRSYEQY
14	TRBJ2-1	TRBV27	ASSSWGRGSYNEQF
11	TRBJ1-1	TRBV9	ASSVSQDGEAF
12	TRBJ2-7	TRBV28	ASSSAHRGNEQY
14	TRBJ2-5	TRBV5-1	ASSLGASGGQETQY
12	TRBJ1-1	TRBV11-2	ASSFGQGGTEAF
11	TRBJ2-5	TRBV11-2	ASSSTSPGTQY
12	TRBJ2-5	TRBV5-1	ASSSGSVSGEQY
15	TRBJ2-1	TRBV7-9	ASSPPGLAGGLNEQF
14	TRBJ2-5	TRBV6-5	ASSSGLAGGGETQY
11	TRBJ1-2	TRBV7-9	ASSPGIGYGYT
12	TRBJ2-7	TRBV7-2	ASSLLRPPGEQY
14	TRBJ2-3	TRBV10-3	ATRLAGGGGTDTQY
12	TRBJ2-2	TRBV11-3	ASSARQGIGELF
13	TRBJ2-2	TRBV5-1	ASSISGSNTGELF
12	TRBJ1-1	TRBV6-5	ASSSEGMNTEAF
15	TRBJ2-6	TRBV2	ASSPTGVRTGANVLT
14	TRBJ2-6	TRBV15	ATSREQGSGANVLT
10	TRBJ2-5	TRBV29-1	SVPRVRETQY
13	TRBJ1-3	TRBV7-6	ASSPSRNSGNTIY
12	TRBJ1-1	TRBV2	ASSATRGRTEAF
10	TRBJ2-7	TRBV10-3	AISESSNEQY
8	TRBJ2-1	TRBV29-1	SGLNNEQF
12	TRBJ1-2	TRBV5-1	ASSTTGGDYGYT
11	TRBJ2-7	TRBV30	AWSALGGLEQY
15	TRBJ2-7	TRBV4-3	ASSQEAPLGLSYEQY
13	TRBJ1-2	TRBV5-1	ASSLGRQGLYGYT